The rows below give T cell receptor beta chains drawn from one sample of a study of blood T cell repertoires in COVID-19. Generated by immunoSEQ multiplex PCR, the TCRdb table keeps only in-frame clones and is missing some. Among about 350,000 clones listed, about nine tenths were seen once. The sample taken for sequencing was peripheral blood. These TCRs come from an older woman with COVID-19, enrolled during active disease. Both conserved end residues are part of each CDR3. The D gene is left open where the match is weak. Size tells how often a clone was seen (once, few, many) or the class of an expanded clone, and some rows leave it out.

j_gene | v_gene | d_gene | abundance | CDR3nt | CDR3aa
TRBJ2-5 | TRBV27 | NA | NA | TGTGCCAGCATGGGAGGGGGGCCCGGAGTCACCCAGTACTTC | CASMGGGPGVTQYF
TRBJ1-2 | TRBV7-8 | NA | once | TGTGCCAGCAGCTTAGCCATACAGGTCTCTAACTATGGCTACACCTTC | CASSLAIQVSNYGYTF
TRBJ1-1 | TRBV30 | TRBD1 | NA | TGTGCCTGGAGGTCGGGACAGACGAACACTGAAGCTTTCTTT | CAWRSGQTNTEAFF
TRBJ1-1 | TRBV7-2 | TRBD1 | NA | TGTGCCAGCAGCTTACCGGGACAGGGGGTCACTGAAGCTTTCTTT | CASSLPGQGVTEAFF
TRBJ1-4 | TRBV20-1 | NA | NA | TGCAGTGCTAGTCTCCGGGCAACTAATGAAAAACTGTTTTTT | CSASLRATNEKLFF
TRBJ2-5 | TRBV10-3 | TRBD1 | NA | TGTGCCATCAGTGAGTTAGGACAGGGACCCGGGACCCAGTACTTC | CAISELGQGPGTQYF
TRBJ2-7 | TRBV11-2 | TRBD1 | NA | TGTGCCAGCAGCACCCGGGACAGGCTATCCTACGAGCAGTACTTC | CASSTRDRLSYEQYF
TRBJ1-2 | TRBV27 | TRBD1 | NA | TGTGCCAGCAGTGCCCGACAGGGCTATGGCTACACCTTC | CASSARQGYGYTF
TRBJ2-1 | TRBV30 | NA | NA | TGTGCCTGGAGTCACTCAGCGACCGTTTACAATGAGCAGTTCTTC | CAWSHSATVYNEQFF
TRBJ2-7 | TRBV6-5 | NA | few | TGTGCCAGCAGTTATTTCGGGGGTTCCTACGAGCAGTACTTC | CASSYFGGSYEQYF
TRBJ1-1 | TRBV5-1 | NA | NA | TGCGCCAGCAGCCTCGGGGCAGGGGAAATGAACACTGAAGCTTTCTTT | CASSLGAGEMNTEAFF
TRBJ1-6 | TRBV9 | TRBD1 | NA | TGTGCCAGCAGCGACGGCGACAGGGGGCGGTCACCCCTCCACTTT | CASSDGDRGRSPLHF
TRBJ1-5 | TRBV28 | NA | once | TGTGCCAGCAGTTTAACTTTTCAGGGTAATCAGCCCCAGCATTTT | CASSLTFQGNQPQHF
TRBJ1-2 | TRBV5-4 | NA | NA | TGTGCCAGCAGCTTGCCAGGGACTATGAGCTACACCTTC | CASSLPGTMSYTF
TRBJ2-7 | TRBV11-2 | NA | NA | TGTGCCAGCAGCTTAGGGGCCGGGGGATACGAGCAGTACTTC | CASSLGAGGYEQYF
TRBJ2-4 | TRBV2 | NA | NA | TGTGCCAGCAGTTTCGCGGCAGCCAAAAACATTCAGTACTTC | CASSFAAAKNIQYF
TRBJ1-6 | TRBV2 | TRBD1 | NA | TGTGCCAGCAGTATATTACAGGGGGCTAATTCACCCCTCCACTTT | CASSILQGANSPLHF
TRBJ1-4 | TRBV7-9 | TRBD1 | few | TGTGCCAGCAGCTACCAGACAGGGGTAGAAAAACTGTTTTTT | CASSYQTGVEKLFF
TRBJ1-4 | TRBV25-1 | NA | once | TGTGCCAGCCGAACGGGGGGAGGGGAAAAACTGTTTTTT | CASRTGGGEKLFF
TRBJ1-3 | TRBV7-9 | NA | NA | TGTGCCAGCAGCTTCACGAGCTCTGGAAACACCATATATTTT | CASSFTSSGNTIYF
TRBJ2-3 | TRBV9 | NA | NA | TGTGCCAGCAGCGTGGCCGGGACATCGGATACGCAGTATTTT | CASSVAGTSDTQYF
TRBJ1-5 | TRBV18 | NA | NA | TGTGCCAGCTCACCTGATCCGGGAGCCTATAGCAATCAGCCCCAGCATTTT | CASSPDPGAYSNQPQHF
TRBJ1-5 | TRBV2 | NA | NA | TGTGCCAGCCGCCTTTCGGGCGGGGGCAATCAGCCCCAGCATTTT | CASRLSGGGNQPQHF
TRBJ2-3 | TRBV5-6 | NA | NA | TGTGCCAGCAGCTTTTTTCCCCCAGGGTCCGTCACAGATACGCAGTATTTT | CASSFFPPGSVTDTQYF
TRBJ2-5 | TRBV28 | TRBD1 | NA | TGTGCCAGCAGTCCCCCGGTCGGACAGGGGAAGGGGACCCAGTACTTC | CASSPPVGQGKGTQYF
TRBJ1-5 | TRBV12-5 | NA | NA | TGTGCTAGTGGTTTGGTGCGGGTGCAGCCCCAGCATTTT | CASGLVRVQPQHF
TRBJ1-2 | TRBV3-1/TRBV3-2 | NA | NA | TGTGCCAGCAGCCAGGAGGGACGGCCCTTCCTCACCTTC | CASSQEGRPFLTF
TRBJ2-2 | TRBV2 | TRBD2 | NA | TGTGCCAGCAGTGGGCCCGGGGGGTTGGCCGGGGAGCTGTTTTTT | CASSGPGGLAGELFF
TRBJ1-6 | TRBV3-1/TRBV3-2 | NA | NA | TGTGCCAGCAGCCAAGATGCCCAGGGAGGGAATTCACCCCTCCACTTT | CASSQDAQGGNSPLHF
TRBJ1-2 | TRBV6-6 | NA | NA | TGTGCCAGCAGTCTTAAAACAGGGTCTGCTAACTATGGCTACACCTTC | CASSLKTGSANYGYTF
TRBJ1-1 | TRBV28 | NA | NA | TGTGCCAGCAGTTTCGGGGTCAAGGAAGCTTTCTTT | CASSFGVKEAFF
TRBJ2-1 | TRBV6-5 | TRBD2 | NA | TGTGCCAGCAGTTACTCTCTAGCGGGTTACAATGAGCAGTTCTTC | CASSYSLAGYNEQFF
TRBJ1-5 | TRBV19 | TRBD1 | NA | TGTGCCAGTAGTACCACGGCAGGGGGCCATCAGCCCCAGCATTTT | CASSTTAGGHQPQHF
TRBJ2-7 | TRBV5-1 | NA | once | TGCGCCAGCAGCTTGGCCGGTCTTGGCAGAGGCACCTACGAGCAGTACTTC | CASSLAGLGRGTYEQYF
TRBJ2-3 | TRBV28 | NA | once | TGTGCCAGCAGTTTGGGGGGGGCCCTTCAAGATACGCAGTATTTT | CASSLGGALQDTQYF
TRBJ2-1 | TRBV6-6 | TRBD2 | NA | TGTGCCAGCAGCACCAGGGCAGCGGGGGCCTACAATGAGCAGTTCTTC | CASSTRAAGAYNEQFF
TRBJ1-2 | TRBV6-6 | TRBD1 | NA | TGTGCCACAACCGGGACAGACAACTATGGCTACACCTTC | CATTGTDNYGYTF
TRBJ1-4 | TRBV6-6 | TRBD1 | NA | TGTGCCAGCACGGACAGGGGTAATGAAAAACTGTTTTTT | CASTDRGNEKLFF
TRBJ1-1 | TRBV3-1/TRBV3-2 | NA | few | TGTGCCAGCAGCCAATTACAGGATCTTCGGGAAGCTTTCTTT | CASSQLQDLREAFF
TRBJ1-2 | TRBV6-6 | TRBD1 | NA | TGTGCCAGCAACTCGGGACAGCCAGGCTACACCTTC | CASNSGQPGYTF
TRBJ1-3 | TRBV28 | NA | NA | TGTGCCAGCAGTTCGGGGGGGGCGATTGGAAACACCATATATTTT | CASSSGGAIGNTIYF
TRBJ1-5 | TRBV6-1 | NA | NA | TGTGCCAGCAGTGATTTCGGAGGATGGAGCAATCAGCCCCAGCATTTT | CASSDFGGWSNQPQHF
TRBJ2-7 | TRBV6-2/TRBV6-3 | NA | NA | TGTGCCAGCAGTTTTAGCGCGTCCTACGAGCAGTACTTC | CASSFSASYEQYF
TRBJ1-2 | TRBV24-1 | NA | NA | TGTGCCACCAGTGACTCCGGGAGTATCTATGGCTACACCTTC | CATSDSGSIYGYTF
TRBJ1-1 | TRBV6-5 | NA | NA | TGTGCCAGCAGTTACTCGTGGGAGGCCACTGAAGCTTTCTTT | CASSYSWEATEAFF
TRBJ1-2 | TRBV5-6 | NA | NA | TGTGCCAGCAGCTCTTACAGAGGGTCCTATGGCTACACCTTC | CASSSYRGSYGYTF
TRBJ1-2 | TRBV28 | NA | NA | TGTGCCAGCAGGCAGGGCCAGGGCTATGGCTACACCTTC | CASRQGQGYGYTF
TRBJ1-4 | TRBV15 | NA | once | TGTGCCACCAGCAGAGATGGGGCAGACGAAAAACTGTTTTTT | CATSRDGADEKLFF
TRBJ2-1 | TRBV19 | TRBD1 | many | TGTGCCAGTAGTAGTGCAGGGGGCAATGAGCAGTTCTTC | CASSSAGGNEQFF